This T cell receptor beta chain was retrieved from a study of blood T cell repertoires in COVID-19. Study as a whole: The United States, Italy and Spain were the sources of the acute and convalescent COVID-19 samples.

Source study methods: Amplification with reference gene primers provided the estimates of nucleated cell counts. The assay was immunoSEQ multiplex PCR, and TCRdb's table has in-frame clones only and misses some. Clone size and V and J calls were adopted from that table, with D and trimming inferred from the DNA. The top ten hold roughly 4.5% of the sample, which has over 70,000 clones, 90% seen once. J was trimmed by 9 bases and V by 2 bases; bases with no gene match: 8. This CDR3 is 16 amino acids long. CDR1 and CDR2 (germline): KGHSH, LQKENI. Sequenced: peripheral blood. The V call is TRBV18, the J call TRBJ2-1; 12 bases are shared with TRBD1. The TCR comes from an elderly woman with active or convalescent COVID-19. CDR3 amino acids: CASSPMGQGASGEQFF. CDR3 DNA sequence: TGTGCCAGCTCACCAATGGGACAGGGGGCATCGGGTGAGCAGTTCTTC.